Sequencing of this TCR beta chain was carried out in a study of shared clonotypes between healthy human individuals. Using immunoSEQ multiplex PCR, the repertoire was profiled, and TCRdb retains in-frame clones only, with some absent. The sample carries about 300,000 clones, around 74% recorded once. This clone was seen repeatedly, ten times or more. From germline, CDR1 is SGHRS and CDR2 YFSETQ. The V end was cut by 0 bases, the J end by 2 bases, with 11 bases between. The CDR3 loop spans 15 amino acids. The J gene is TRBJ1-1, the V gene TRBV5-1; D possibly corresponds to TRBD1 (5 bases). Sequenced: memory CD4+ T cells sorted from blood. The subset is: CD45RA-negative fraction. This clonotype was sampled from a man aged 25 to 40 in good health. The CDR3 coding sequence is TGCGCCAGCAGCTTGGCCATAGGGGCCAACACTGAAGCTTTCTTT. Translation gives CASSLAIGANTEAFF.